This T cell receptor beta chain came from a study of monozygotic twins with inflammatory bowel disease. Study-wide results and caveats: Differing T cell subtypes remained indistinguishable.

Whole-blood total RNA was extracted without T cell sorting. Addition of UMIs with a 6-nucleotide sample barcode was achieved by template switching. TCRdb re-called the 5' RACE reads and gives one entry per CDR3 protein, without DNA. The listing records 440,000 or so distinct CDR3 sequences. Germline V gene sequence: CDR1 SNHLY, CDR2 FYNNEI. The CDR3 sequence is 13 residues long. Of note for this clonotype: The target antigen is unknown.

The chain uses TRBV2 and TRBJ2-6. Sequencing was done on a sample of blood. The receptor was isolated from a human donor with ulcerative colitis or Crohn's disease, or a healthy co-twin of an affected twin (not recorded which). CDR3 region: CASSISGANVLTF.